This is a list of T cell receptor beta chains from one sample in a study of T cells in Graves' hyperthyroidism and ophthalmopathy. MiXCR, applied by TCRdb to the multiplex PCR reads, yields one record per CDR3 protein. The sample lists around 600,000 distinct CDR3 sequences; around 15% were seen once. Sequencing used blood. The receptors originated from a woman between 50 and 59 years old with Graves' ophthalmopathy. Each CDR3 is given with its conserved first and last residue. D genes are given only for firm matches. Rows may omit the clone size; those that give it use once, few, many or a size class.

clone size: -
D gene: -
J gene: TRBJ2-1
V gene: TRBV25-1
CDR3 protein: CASSGLRDYNEQFF
CDR3 DNA: TGTGCCAGCAGTGGTTTGCGGGACTACAATGAGCAGTTCTTC

clone size: -
D gene: -
J gene: TRBJ1-2
V gene: TRBV20-1
CDR3 protein: CSAREPHRAGYTF
CDR3 DNA: TGCAGTGCTAGAGAGCCGCACAGGGCTGGCTACACCTTC

clone size: many
D gene: -
J gene: TRBJ2-5
V gene: TRBV7-9
CDR3 protein: CASSRRGDQETQYF
CDR3 DNA: TGTGCCAGCAGCCGTAGGGGGGACCAAGAGACCCAGTACTTC

clone size: -
D gene: TRBD1
J gene: TRBJ2-7
V gene: TRBV4-3
CDR3 protein: CASSQATGTYYEQYF
CDR3 DNA: TGCGCCAGCAGCCAAGCGACAGGGACCTACTACGAGCAGTACTTC

clone size: few
D gene: TRBD1
J gene: TRBJ2-1
V gene: TRBV24-1
CDR3 protein: CATSDWGPTTGTYNEQFF
CDR3 DNA: TGTGCCACCAGTGATTGGGGGCCTACGACAGGGACATACAATGAGCAGTTCTTC

clone size: many
D gene: -
J gene: TRBJ2-1
V gene: TRBV20-1
CDR3 protein: CSARVDSYNEQFF
CDR3 DNA: TGCAGTGCTAGAGTGGACAGTTACAATGAGCAGTTCTTC

clone size: few
D gene: -
J gene: TRBJ2-7
V gene: TRBV6-2/TRBV6-3
CDR3 protein: CASSYRGSTYEQYF
CDR3 DNA: TGTGCCAGCAGTTACCGGGGCAGTACCTACGAGCAGTACTTC

clone size: many
D gene: -
J gene: TRBJ1-2
V gene: TRBV3-1
CDR3 protein: CASSQTYGYGYTF
CDR3 DNA: TGTGCCAGCAGCCAAACGTACGGCTATGGCTACACCTTC

clone size: many
D gene: -
J gene: TRBJ1-1
V gene: TRBV27
CDR3 protein: CASQDGLNTEAFF
CDR3 DNA: TGTGCCAGCCAAGACGGGCTAAACACTGAAGCTTTCTTT

clone size: -
D gene: TRBD1
J gene: TRBJ2-5
V gene: TRBV3-1
CDR3 protein: CASSPEAGTGGIRQYF
CDR3 DNA: TGTGCCAGCAGCCCCGAAGCCGGGACAGGAGGTATTCGCCAGTACTTC

clone size: many
D gene: TRBD2
J gene: TRBJ2-2
V gene: TRBV29-1
CDR3 protein: CSALNGLAGNTGELFF
CDR3 DNA: TGCAGCGCTCTGAACGGACTAGCGGGGAACACCGGGGAGCTGTTTTTT

clone size: many
D gene: -
J gene: TRBJ2-7
V gene: TRBV28
CDR3 protein: CASTRVKSSYEQYF
CDR3 DNA: TGTGCCAGCACCCGGGTCAAATCTTCCTACGAGCAGTACTTC

clone size: -
D gene: TRBD2
J gene: TRBJ2-5
V gene: TRBV14
CDR3 protein: CASSQGTSRFLETQYF
CDR3 DNA: TGTGCCAGCAGCCAGGGGACTAGCCGGTTTTTAGAGACCCAGTACTTC

clone size: -
D gene: -
J gene: TRBJ2-3
V gene: TRBV5-6
CDR3 protein: CASSTETNRFTDTQYF
CDR3 DNA: TGTGCCAGCAGCACTGAGACTAACCGCTTCACAGATACGCAGTATTTT

clone size: many
D gene: -
J gene: TRBJ2-1
V gene: TRBV20-1
CDR3 protein: CSANKNLEVDDPTPFYNEQFF
CDR3 DNA: TGCAGTGCCAACAAAAACTTAGAGGTTGACGACCCGACACCCTTTTACAATGAGCAGTTCTTC

clone size: few
D gene: -
J gene: TRBJ2-3
V gene: TRBV4-1
CDR3 protein: CASSQDHRQWGTDTQYF
CDR3 DNA: TGCGCCAGCAGCCAAGATCACCGACAGTGGGGCACAGATACGCAGTATTTT

clone size: many
D gene: -
J gene: TRBJ1-1
V gene: TRBV27
CDR3 protein: CASSLFGGSTEAFF
CDR3 DNA: TGTGCCAGCAGTTTATTTGGGGGGAGCACTGAAGCTTTCTTT

clone size: -
D gene: TRBD1
J gene: TRBJ1-2
V gene: TRBV9
CDR3 protein: CASTTQGGGYGYTF
CDR3 DNA: TGTGCCAGCACCACGCAGGGGGGTGGTTATGGCTACACCTTC

clone size: few
D gene: -
J gene: TRBJ2-2
V gene: TRBV5-5
CDR3 protein: CASSLARGERVNTGELFF
CDR3 DNA: TGTGCCAGCAGCTTGGCGAGGGGGGAGAGGGTAAACACCGGGGAGCTGTTTTTT

clone size: many
D gene: -
J gene: TRBJ1-1
V gene: TRBV28
CDR3 protein: CASSTRSGANTEAFF
CDR3 DNA: TGTGCCAGCAGTACAAGGTCTGGGGCTAACACTGAAGCTTTCTTT

clone size: few
D gene: -
J gene: TRBJ2-2
V gene: TRBV7-2
CDR3 protein: CASSLWPGTQNTGELFF
CDR3 DNA: TGTGCCAGCAGCTTATGGCCCGGGACACAGAACACCGGGGAGCTGTTTTTT

clone size: -
D gene: TRBD1
J gene: TRBJ2-3
V gene: TRBV19
CDR3 protein: CASSASRDRGADTQYF
CDR3 DNA: TGTGCCAGTAGTGCGAGCCGGGACAGGGGCGCAGATACGCAGTATTTT

clone size: -
D gene: TRBD1
J gene: TRBJ1-2
V gene: TRBV6-6
CDR3 protein: CASSYGTGGHDGYTF
CDR3 DNA: TGTGCCAGCAGTTACGGGACAGGGGGACACGATGGCTACACCTTC

clone size: few
D gene: -
J gene: TRBJ1-2
V gene: TRBV19
CDR3 protein: CASDRDGSFANYGYTF
CDR3 DNA: TGTGCCAGTGATAGGGACGGAAGCTTTGCTAACTATGGCTACACCTTC

clone size: many
D gene: TRBD2
J gene: TRBJ2-4
V gene: TRBV28
CDR3 protein: CASSLSGRVPKNIQYF
CDR3 DNA: TGTGCCAGCAGTTTAAGCGGGAGGGTGCCCAAAAACATTCAGTACTTC

clone size: once
D gene: -
J gene: TRBJ1-1
V gene: TRBV25-1
CDR3 protein: CTSSDPRRAEAFF
CDR3 DNA: TGTACCAGCAGTGACCCCAGGAGGGCTGAAGCTTTCTTT

clone size: many
D gene: TRBD1
J gene: TRBJ2-7
V gene: TRBV9
CDR3 protein: CASSVGGQTDYYEQYF
CDR3 DNA: TGTGCCAGCAGCGTAGGGGGACAGACAGATTACTACGAGCAGTACTTC

clone size: many
D gene: TRBD2
J gene: TRBJ2-7
V gene: TRBV28
CDR3 protein: CASRNAVKGLITYEQYF
CDR3 DNA: TGTGCCAGCAGAAACGCGGTAAAGGGACTAATTACATACGAGCAGTACTTC

clone size: many
D gene: TRBD2
J gene: TRBJ2-1
V gene: TRBV20-1
CDR3 protein: CSARGGLASNEQFF
CDR3 DNA: TGCAGTGCTAGGGGCGGACTAGCATCCAATGAGCAGTTCTTC

clone size: many
D gene: -
J gene: TRBJ2-7
V gene: TRBV7-2
CDR3 protein: CASSPTGGEQYF
CDR3 DNA: TGTGCCAGCAGCCCGACAGGAGGCGAGCAGTACTTC

clone size: many
D gene: -
J gene: TRBJ2-1
V gene: TRBV18
CDR3 protein: CASSPDGVGDNEQFF
CDR3 DNA: TGTGCCAGCTCACCGGACGGCGTAGGAGACAATGAGCAGTTCTTC

clone size: -
D gene: -
J gene: TRBJ1-4
V gene: TRBV30
CDR3 protein: CAWTGGAASTNEKLFF
CDR3 DNA: TGTGCCTGGACCGGGGGGGCGGCATCAACTAATGAAAAACTGTTTTTT

clone size: few
D gene: -
J gene: TRBJ2-7
V gene: TRBV6-1
CDR3 protein: CASRRSSYEQYF
CDR3 DNA: TGTGCCAGCAGGCGTAGCTCCTACGAGCAGTACTTC

clone size: -
D gene: -
J gene: TRBJ1-2
V gene: TRBV6-1
CDR3 protein: CASSEVGSPAGYTF
CDR3 DNA: TGTGCCAGCAGTGAAGTCGGCAGTCCCGCTGGCTACACCTTC

clone size: -
D gene: -
J gene: TRBJ2-7
V gene: TRBV29-1
CDR3 protein: CSARYQTYEQYF
CDR3 DNA: TGCAGCGCTAGGTACCAAACCTACGAGCAGTACTTC

clone size: -
D gene: TRBD2
J gene: TRBJ2-2
V gene: TRBV28
CDR3 protein: CASRPLAGLSGELFF
CDR3 DNA: TGTGCCAGCAGGCCCCTAGCGGGATTATCCGGGGAGCTGTTTTTT

clone size: few
D gene: TRBD2
J gene: TRBJ2-2
V gene: TRBV3-1
CDR3 protein: CASRHPSGRVTGELFF
CDR3 DNA: TGTGCCAGCAGGCACCCTAGCGGGAGGGTCACCGGGGAGCTGTTTTTT

clone size: -
D gene: -
J gene: TRBJ1-2
V gene: TRBV20-1
CDR3 protein: CSAEGRVNYGYTF
CDR3 DNA: TGCAGTGCTGAGGGACGGGTGAACTATGGCTACACCTTC

clone size: many
D gene: -
J gene: TRBJ2-5
V gene: TRBV6-5
CDR3 protein: CASSYGPSSQETQYF
CDR3 DNA: TGTGCCAGCAGTTACGGTCCTAGCTCCCAAGAGACCCAGTACTTC

clone size: many
D gene: TRBD1
J gene: TRBJ1-1
V gene: TRBV5-1
CDR3 protein: CASSFTGEEAFF
CDR3 DNA: TGCGCCAGCAGCTTTACAGGGGAGGAAGCTTTCTTT

clone size: -
D gene: -
J gene: TRBJ1-6
V gene: TRBV27
CDR3 protein: CASGTFRGNYNSPLHF
CDR3 DNA: TGTGCCAGCGGGACCTTCAGGGGCAACTATAATTCACCCCTCCACTTT

clone size: -
D gene: -
J gene: TRBJ1-2
V gene: TRBV29-1
CDR3 protein: CSVRLGLYGYTF
CDR3 DNA: TGCAGCGTTCGTCTGGGGCTATATGGCTACACCTTC

clone size: many
D gene: TRBD2
J gene: TRBJ2-7
V gene: TRBV12-3/TRBV12-4
CDR3 protein: CASSLAGTSGRYEQYF
CDR3 DNA: TGTGCCAGCAGTTTGGCCGGGACTAGCGGGAGATACGAGCAGTACTTC

clone size: -
D gene: -
J gene: TRBJ2-7
V gene: TRBV30
CDR3 protein: CAWGWEMGEQYF
CDR3 DNA: TGTGCCTGGGGATGGGAGATGGGTGAGCAGTACTTC

clone size: many
D gene: TRBD2
J gene: TRBJ2-5
V gene: TRBV5-1
CDR3 protein: CASSLDAGGHETQYF
CDR3 DNA: TGCGCCAGCAGCTTGGATGCGGGAGGGCATGAGACCCAGTACTTC

clone size: many
D gene: -
J gene: TRBJ1-6
V gene: TRBV6-2/TRBV6-3
CDR3 protein: CASSYTRHDSPLHF
CDR3 DNA: TGTGCCAGCAGTTACACACGGCATGATTCACCCCTCCACTTT

clone size: few
D gene: -
J gene: TRBJ1-1
V gene: TRBV7-9
CDR3 protein: CASSLSDGMNTEAFF
CDR3 DNA: TGTGCCAGCAGCTTGTCGGACGGCATGAACACTGAAGCTTTCTTT

clone size: many
D gene: TRBD1
J gene: TRBJ2-1
V gene: TRBV20-1
CDR3 protein: CSATRMWDRGRNEQFF
CDR3 DNA: TGCAGTGCAACCCGGATGTGGGACAGGGGGCGCAATGAGCAGTTCTTC

clone size: -
D gene: TRBD1
J gene: TRBJ1-1
V gene: TRBV6-2/TRBV6-3
CDR3 protein: CASRVPSDRGSNTEAFF
CDR3 DNA: TGTGCCAGCAGGGTACCATCAGACAGGGGGTCGAACACTGAAGCTTTCTTT

clone size: -
D gene: -
J gene: TRBJ2-7
V gene: TRBV7-8
CDR3 protein: CASSLDRVSNYEQYF
CDR3 DNA: TGTGCCAGCAGCTTAGACAGGGTTTCCAACTACGAGCAGTACTTC

clone size: -
D gene: TRBD2
J gene: TRBJ2-5
V gene: TRBV2
CDR3 protein: CASRRGLSGSTETQYF
CDR3 DNA: TGTGCCAGCAGAAGAGGACTGAGCGGGAGCACAGAGACCCAGTACTTC

clone size: few
D gene: TRBD1
J gene: TRBJ2-7
V gene: TRBV2
CDR3 protein: CASSTDRDRPGLKLYEQYF
CDR3 DNA: TGTGCCAGCAGTACCGACCGGGACAGGCCTGGACTAAAACTCTACGAGCAGTACTTC

clone size: many
D gene: TRBD2
J gene: TRBJ2-1
V gene: TRBV6-5
CDR3 protein: CASSYSGSGTPKGQFF
CDR3 DNA: TGTGCCAGCAGTTACTCTGGTAGCGGGACCCCAAAGGGGCAGTTCTTC

clone size: many
D gene: -
J gene: TRBJ2-1
V gene: TRBV4-1
CDR3 protein: CASSQESRYNEQFF
CDR3 DNA: TGCGCCAGCAGCCAAGAATCCAGATACAATGAGCAGTTCTTC

clone size: few
D gene: -
J gene: TRBJ2-3
V gene: TRBV5-1
CDR3 protein: CASSYTRMSTDTQYF
CDR3 DNA: TGCGCCAGCAGCTATACAAGGATGAGCACAGATACGCAGTATTTT